The 29 T cell receptor beta chains given below trace back to one sample, sequenced in a study of T cell responses to AZD1222 COVID-19 vaccine. Generated by immunoSEQ multiplex PCR, the TCRdb table keeps only in-frame clones and is missing some. The data show about 150,000 clones, roughly 91% seen once. The sequences come from peripheral blood, collected on day 0 of AZD1222 vaccination. The receptors stem from an adult in good health.

This clone appeared a single time. The genes are TRBV27 and TRBJ1-1, with 9 bases lining up with TRBD1. The germline CDR1 and CDR2 sequences are MNHEY and SMNVEV (reference sequence). The CDR3 consists of 15 residues. V dropped 4 bases and J dropped 6; count of bases not matched to a gene: 9. CDR3 residues: CASSSGQGRVAEAFF. In nucleotides, the CDR3 is TGTGCCAGCAGTTCCGGACAGGGGAGGGTCGCTGAAGCTTTCTTT.

The chain is built from TRBV12-5 and TRBJ1-5; a possible D gene is TRBD1 (5 bases). Germline V CDR1 and CDR2: LGHNT, FRNRAP. V gave up 8 bases and J gave up 1 base, with 15 bases separating them. The CDR3 has 15 residues. This chain's CDR3 is CASSRGVTSNQPQHF. The CDR3 nucleotides read TGTGCTAGTTCGCGGGGGGTTACAAGCAATCAGCCCCAGCATTTT. Full variable domain (outside the CDR3, taken from reference TRBV12-5 and TRBJ1-5): DARVTQTPRHKVTEMGQEVTMRCQPILGHNTVFWYRQTMMQGLELLAYFRNRAPLDDSGMPKDRFSAEMPDATLATLKIQPSEPRDSAVYFCASSRGVTSNQPQHFGDGTRLSIL.

The V and J genes are TRBV5-1 and TRBJ2-4; D is uncertain. The CDR3 spans 18 residues. From germline, CDR1 is SGHRS and CDR2 YFSETQ. Trimming took 0 bases from V and 0 from J, leaving 16 bases between them. CDR3 DNA sequence: TGCGCCAGCAGCTTGGGGAGAAGCTGGGATCTAGCCAAAAACATTCAGTACTTC. Translated, it gives CASSLGRSWDLAKNIQYF.

The genes are TRBV15 and TRBJ1-2; D remains unclear. The V end was cut by 0 bases, the J end by 5 bases, with 13 bases between. Germline CDR1 reads LNHNV; CDR2 reads YYDKDF (reference sequence). This CDR3 has 15 amino acids. The CDR3 sequence: CATSRDGNSPYGYTF. The CDR3 DNA reads as TGTGCCACCAGCAGAGATGGAAACAGTCCATATGGCTACACCTTC.

The chain is built from TRBV2 and TRBJ2-2; TRBD2 matches 7 bases. The CDR3 is 16 amino acids. V lost 10 bases, J lost 5 bases, and 16 bases stayed unmatched. Germline-derived CDR1 and CDR2 are SNHLY and FYNNEI. The DNA for the CDR3 is TGTGCCACGCCCCTTGAGGCGGGGGAGTTGACCGGGGAGCTGTTTTTT. This gives the protein CATPLEAGELTGELFF.

The V call is TRBV9, the J call TRBJ2-1; the D gene is possibly TRBD2 (6 bases). Trimming removed 0 bases from V and 10 bases from J, with 14 bases in between. CDR1 and CDR2 (germline): SGDLS, YYNGEE. The CDR3 is 14 residues long. DNA of the CDR3: TGTGCCAGCAGCGTAGGAGGAGGGGTTGGGGAGCAGTTCTTC. This encodes CASSVGGGVGEQFF.

V is TRBV6-5 and J is TRBJ2-7, with 8 bases lining up with TRBD1. J lost 2 bases, V lost 2 bases, and 5 bases had no gene match. Per germline, CDR1 MNHEY and CDR2 SVGAGI. CDR3 size: 15 residues. The CDR3 nucleotides are TGTGCCAGCAGTTACGCGGACAGGGCGACCTACGAGCAGTACTTC. Encoded protein: CASSYADRATYEQYF.

The chain employs TRBV6-5 and TRBJ2-7; 9 bases line up with TRBD1. CDR1 and CDR2 (germline): MNHEY, SVGAGI. The CDR3 totals 12 residues. V lost 8 bases, J lost 5 bases, and 4 bases stayed unmatched. CDR3: CASAGTGNEQYF. Here the CDR3 DNA reads TGTGCCAGCGCCGGGACAGGGAACGAGCAGTACTTC.

The rearrangement joins TRBV21-1 to TRBJ2-5. TRBV21-1 constitutes a pseudogene. The CDR3 runs 18 residues. CDR3 sequence reads: CASSNPRRGPGGGETQYF. The CDR3, as DNA: TGTGCCAGCAGCAACCCTCGCCGGGGACCCGGGGGCGGGGAGACCCAGTACTTC.

The rearrangement uses TRBV6-2 or TRBV6-3 and TRBJ1-1; D gene unclear. The CDR3 runs 13 residues. Trimming removed 0 bases at V and 10 bases at J, with 12 bases between. Germline lookup yields CDR1 MNHEY and CDR2 SVGEGT. The CDR3 here is CASSYSRPPGAFF. DNA of the CDR3: TGTGCCAGCAGTTACTCTCGGCCGCCAGGAGCTTTCTTT.

The chain combines TRBV12-3 or TRBV12-4 with TRBJ1-3, with D uncertain. The length of the CDR3 is 13 residues. V was trimmed by 7 bases and J by 3 bases, leaving 10 bases between them. The CDR3 region is CASTEGLGNTIYF. CDR3 coding DNA: TGTGCCAGCACCGAAGGCCTTGGAAACACCATATATTTT.

CDR3 sequence: CASSLEWRYEQYF. The CDR3 DNA sequence: TGTGCCAGCAGCTTAGAATGGCGTTACGAGCAGTACTTC. This chain connects TRBV7-2 to TRBJ2-7; the D is unclear. Trimming stripped 1 base from V and 4 bases from J, with 8 bases between. The CDR3 length is 13 residues. Germline assignment: CDR1 SGHTA and CDR2 FQGNSA.

In DNA, the CDR3 is TGTGCCAGCAGTAATTTGGATGAGCAGTTCTTC. This translates into CASSNLDEQFF. V gene TRBV27 combines with J gene TRBJ2-1; no reliable D call. Between the trimmed V and J ends, which lost 5 bases and 8 bases, there was a span of 7 bases. There are 11 residues in the CDR3. Germline assignment: CDR1 MNHEY and CDR2 SMNVEV (reference sequence).

The chain recombines TRBV10-2 with TRBJ1-2, with TRBD1 matching 10 bases. Germline V CDR1 and CDR2: WSHSY, SAAADI. Trimming cost V 6 bases and J 7 bases; bases outside gene matches: 11. The CDR3 totals 15 residues. CDR3 amino acids: CASSPRERDRGGYTF. The CDR3 nucleotides are TGCGCCAGCAGCCCCCGGGAGAGGGACAGGGGTGGCTACACCTTC.

This rearrangement joins TRBV2 to TRBJ1-2; D perhaps matches TRBD1 (6 bases). V lost 11 bases to trimming and J lost 0 bases, with 16 bases between them. CDR1 and CDR2 (germline): SNHLY, FYNNEI. The CDR3 length is 14 residues. The CDR3 loop is CASRWDTANYGYTF. The CDR3 DNA reads TGTGCCTCCCGATGGGACACAGCTAACTATGGCTACACCTTC.

The genes are TRBV19 and TRBJ1-1; 9 bases fit TRBD1. Trimming at V came to 6 bases and at J to 4 bases, leaving 6 bases not matched to a gene. Looked up from germline, CDR1 is LNHDA and CDR2 is SQIVND (reference sequence). The CDR3 spans 14 residues. CDR3 protein: CASSRNRGLTEAFF. The CDR3 bases are TGTGCCAGTAGCCGTAACAGGGGGCTCACTGAAGCTTTCTTT.

The V and J genes are TRBV28 and TRBJ1-1; maybe TRBD1 (5 bases). CDR3 length: 15 amino acids. Trimming removed 4 bases at V and 0 bases at J, with 12 bases between. The germline gives CDR1 MDHEN, CDR2 SYDVKM. CDR3 nucleotides: TGTGCCAGCAGTTCACTCAGGGCCTTGAACACTGAAGCTTTCTTT. Translation gives CASSSLRALNTEAFF. The variable domain in full, completed from reference TRBV28 and TRBJ1-1, reads DVKVTQSSRYLVKRTGEKVFLECVQDMDHENMFWYRQDPGLGLRLIYFSYDVKMKEKGDIPEGYSVSREKKERFSLILESASTNQTSMYLCASSSLRALNTEAFFGQGTRLTVV.

The chain recombines TRBV5-1 with TRBJ1-5; unclear D gene. This CDR3 is built from 14 residues. Trimming shortened V by 3 bases and J by 5 bases, and 12 bases separated the two germline ends. The germline CDR1 and CDR2 sequences are SGHRS and YFSETQ. The CDR3 loop is CASSWGGKDQPQHF. The CDR3 region has the DNA TGCGCCAGCAGCTGGGGAGGGAAGGATCAGCCCCAGCATTTT. The variable domain in full, completed from reference TRBV5-1 and TRBJ1-5, reads KAGVTQTPRYLIKTRGQQVTLSCSPISGHRSVSWYQQTPGQGLQFLFEYFSETQRNKGNFPGRFSGRQFSNSRSEMNVSTLELGDSALYLCASSWGGKDQPQHFGDGTRLSIL.

The genes are TRBV7-6 and TRBJ2-6, with a tentative D call TRBD1 (6 bases). Between the trimmed V and J ends, which lost 0 bases and 0 bases, there was a span of 18 bases. CDR3 length: 20 residues. Germline lookup yields CDR1 SGHVS and CDR2 FNYEAQ. CDR3 sequence: CASSLAVGQGMSSGANVLTF. The CDR3 DNA reads as TGTGCCAGCAGCTTAGCGGTTGGCCAGGGGATGAGCTCTGGGGCCAACGTCCTGACTTTC.

This clone is a singleton in its sample. CDR3 amino acids: CASSPFSSSYEQYF. In DNA, the CDR3 is TGCGCCAGCAGCCCCTTTTCCTCCTCCTACGAGCAGTACTTC. The chain has TRBV5-1 and TRBJ2-7; D gene unclear. The CDR3 covers 14 residues. Between the trimmed V and J ends, which lost 4 bases and 0 bases, there was a span of 11 bases. Germline CDR1 is SGHRS and CDR2 is YFSETQ.

This clone has a handful of counts. The rearrangement uses TRBV11-2 and TRBJ2-7; 8 bases fit TRBD1. CDR1 is SGHAT and CDR2 is FQNNGV in the germline V gene. V shed 3 bases, J shed 3 bases, and the junction held 19 bases outside the gene matches. The CDR3 has 19 residues. The CDR3 region is CASSFIRQGSLPRGYEQYF. The CDR3 region has the DNA TGTGCCAGCAGCTTTATTAGACAGGGGTCGCTCCCGCGGGGCTACGAGCAGTACTTC.

The genes are TRBV6-5 and TRBJ1-3; no clear D. The CDR3 sequence is 14 residues long. The V end was cut by 0 bases, the J end by 1 base, with 4 bases between. The V gene's germline CDR1 is MNHEY and CDR2 SVGAGI. The CDR3 DNA follows: TGTGCCAGCAGTTACTCGAAATCTGGAAACACCATATATTTT. It is translated as CASSYSKSGNTIYF.

V is TRBV3-1 (or the pseudogene TRBV3-2) and J is TRBJ1-1; D gene unclear. The V gene's germline CDR1 is LGHDT and CDR2 YNNKEL (reference sequence). CDR3 length: 13 residues. V dropped 10 bases and J dropped 5 bases, with 17 bases sitting between them. CDR3 DNA: TGTGCCACAACCCTGTGGGGAGAAACTGAAGCTTTCTTT. This codes for CATTLWGETEAFF.

The chain combines TRBV30 with TRBJ2-7; unclear D gene. This CDR3 comprises 12 residues. The V end lost 4 bases, the J end lost 2 bases, and 9 bases lay between the germline ends. Looked up from germline, CDR1 is GTSNPN and CDR2 is SVGIG (reference sequence). CDR3 coding DNA: TGTGCCTGGACTGACAAGCCCTACGAGCAGTACTTC. It specifies CAWTDKPYEQYF.

This clone was counted a few times. The chain employs TRBV12-5 and TRBJ1-2; a possible D gene is TRBD1 (5 bases). This CDR3 contains 15 residues. Trimming pared 0 bases from V and 4 bases from J, leaving 12 bases between. CDR1 is LGHNT, CDR2 FRNRAP, per germline. CDR3 sequence reads: CASGLVLKDTYGYTF. CDR3 bases: TGTGCTAGTGGTTTGGTACTAAAGGACACCTATGGCTACACCTTC.

This clone has only one observation. The CDR3: CASSYRTSGIYEQYF. CDR3 nucleotides: TGTGCCAGCAGTTACCGGACTAGCGGGATCTACGAGCAGTACTTC. The chain combines TRBV6-5 with TRBJ2-7, with 12 bases lining up with TRBD2. The CDR3 loop spans 15 amino acids. Germline CDR1 MNHEY, CDR2 SVGAGI. V was clipped by 2 bases and J by 3 bases; unmatched bases: 2.

The chain recombines TRBV6-5 with TRBJ2-1, with a weak D call TRBD2 (6 bases). The CDR3 contains 15 residues. V gave up 5 bases and J gave up 7 bases, with 18 bases separating them. Per the germline V gene, CDR1 is MNHEY and CDR2 is SVGAGI. CDR3: CASSRPGGPGNEQFF. The CDR3, as DNA: TGTGCCAGCAGTCGCCCCGGAGGGCCGGGGAATGAGCAGTTCTTC.

The chain uses TRBV29-1 and TRBJ2-3; tentative D call: TRBD2 (5 bases). The V and J ends lost 4 bases and 1 base respectively, with 12 bases between them. Germline CDR1 reads SQVTM; CDR2 reads ANQGSEA. The CDR3 contains 14 residues. The CDR3 loop reads CSVAVAGGTDTQYF. In DNA, the CDR3 is TGCAGCGTTGCGGTGGCCGGGGGCACAGATACGCAGTATTTT.

By proportion, this clone is medium-sized. The rearrangement uses TRBV27 and TRBJ2-5, with 13 nucleotides matching TRBD2. CDR1 MNHEY and CDR2 SMNVEV come from the germline V gene (reference sequence). CDR3 size: 15 residues. The V segment lost 6 bases and the J segment 5 bases; nucleotides outside the gene matches: 6. CDR3 nucleotides: TGTGCCAGCAGCCCGACTAGCGGGAGGCCGGAGACCCAGTACTTC. Amino acids: CASSPTSGRPETQYF.